This TCR beta chain was obtained from a study of blood T cell repertoires in COVID-19. Turning to the study itself: Samples came from the United States, Italy and Spain, spanning acute and convalescent COVID-19.

The method was immunoSEQ multiplex PCR; TCRdb's version includes in-frame clones alone and lacks a portion of them. The sample gives about 74,000 clones, 88% of which show up once; approximately 3% is in the top ten. Per the germline V gene, CDR1 is SGHRS and CDR2 is YFSETQ. Between the trimmed V and J ends, which lost 4 bases and 0 bases, there was a span of 23 bases. The CDR3 is 19 residues long. This rearrangement joins TRBV5-1 to TRBJ1-3, with D perhaps matching TRBD1 (5 bases). What was sequenced was peripheral blood. The TCR was taken from a man between 65 and 85 years old with active or convalescent COVID-19. CDR3 region: CASSLTGTRVLPSGNTIYF. CDR3 nucleotides: TGCGCCAGCAGCCTCACCGGGACTAGAGTTTTGCCCTCTGGAAACACCATATATTTT.